What follows is one TCR beta chain and its context. V trimming: 0 bases; J trimming: 1 base; junction bases outside the gene matches: 1. CDR1 is KGHSH and CDR2 is LQKENI in the germline V gene. The CDR3 covers 15 residues. These data belong to a study of shared clonotypes between healthy human individuals. Data came from immunoSEQ multiplex PCR; TCRdb stores just in-frame clones and leaves some out. Of fewer than 650,000 clones in the sample, roughly four fifths are singletons; the top ten hold under 15%. This receptor was obtained from a woman in her thirties or forties in good health. Some clones in this sample may be carry-over from other donors' samples. What was sequenced was PBMCs. The chain carries TRBV18 and TRBJ2-7; TRBD2 aligns across 9 bases. For the CDR3, the DNA is TGTGCCAGCTCACCACCGCTAGCGGGATCCTACGAGCAGTACTTC. Protein: CASSPPLAGSYEQYF.